This T cell receptor (beta chain) was recorded in a study of blood T cells in healthy people across ages. Regarding the study as a whole: Calculation of diversity from one million T cells yielded estimates considered to be underestimates. With age, beta diversity per million T cells declined roughly linearly, significantly by 40 to 50.

V gave up 0 bases and J gave up 7 bases; unmatched junction bases: 9. The CDR3 extends over 16 amino acids. Worth noting for this clonotype: Its antigen remains unidentified.

No fewer than 5.5 micrograms of total RNA were isolated from every sample. Next came a second PCR, run for about 6 to 12 cycles, which used a sample-barcoded 5' primer along with a J-beta primer mix. TCRdb analysed the 5' RACE reads with MiXCR anew, one entry per CDR3 protein. Among about 1.4 million distinct CDR3 sequences, roughly 60% were seen once, and the ten largest hold roughly 6.3%. Source material: blood. This receptor was identified in a man younger than 30 in good health. The chain combines TRBV12-3 or TRBV12-4 with TRBJ1-5, with 7 bases fitting TRBD1. CDR3 region: CASSLATGVVRQPQHF. The CDR3 nucleotides read TGTGCCAGCAGTTTAGCTACAGGGGTAGTACGGCAGCCCCAGCATTTT.